This TCR beta chain was recorded in a study of shared clonotypes between healthy human individuals. Background on the study: Researchers drew samples from two women and a few men aged 18 to 49. Per donor, CD8 memory used one plate, CD8 naive used two, CD4 memory used three and CD4 naive used three. General study points: Generation probabilities of non-shared clonotypes were lower (relative to those shared by all four donors). Larger estimated richness was generally recorded for naive subsets relative to memory subsets.

This CDR3 comprises 14 residues. Germline assignment: CDR1 MNHNY and CDR2 SVGAGI (reference sequence). Trimming removed 4 bases from V and 3 bases from J, with 9 bases in between. Produced via immunoSEQ multiplex PCR; TCRdb's table is partial and in-frame only. The sample shows fewer than 2.5 million clones, 80% to 95% of them seen only once. About this clone: No antigen is known for it.

The TCR originated in a man aged 18 to 35 in good health. Some clones in this sample may be carry-over from other donors' samples. V is TRBV6-6 and J is TRBJ1-4; no reliable D call. The sample consisted of naive CD4+ T cells from PBMCs. Subset denoted: CD45RA+ positively selected. As DNA, the CDR3 is TGTGCCAGCAGTTTGATAGGACCTAATGAAAAACTGTTTTTT. Amino acid sequence: CASSLIGPNEKLFF.